This T cell receptor (beta chain) was recorded in a study of blood T cell repertoires in COVID-19 (dated by TCRdb to about 2020). Context from the whole study: Samples covering the acute and convalescent phases of COVID-19 were provided by collaborators in the United States, Italy and Spain. The prospective study material was composed of cDNA or gDNA derived from T cells, B-cell-depleted T cells, or PBMCs. Deeply sampled blood TCRbeta repertoires from subjects exposed to, actively infected with, or recovered from COVID-19 were included in the dataset. The repertoires were released in a freely available public database intended as a resource for research on the immune response to SARS-CoV-2. Samples were obtained from the ongoing ImmuneRACE study (first 160 participants) and from about 1,300 subjects provided by 6 global collaborators. A de-identified subject ID, COVID-19 status, age in years and sex were almost always included in the sample metadata. HLA class I and class II types, where available, came from metadata supplied by the sample provider rather than from assay-based typing. The paper as a whole reports these results and caveats: Clinical and demographic metadata were provided uncurated, with the amount varying by source and participant.

Enrolling through a virtual design, the prospective study's participants ranged in age from roughly 18 to 100 years and lived across 20 to 30 United States geographic areas. Cohort assignment in the prospective study relied on participant-reported clinical history from a screening survey and a study questionnaire. Exposed participants had been in contact, within 2 weeks of entering the study, with a person who had a PCR-confirmed or clinician-diagnosed case of COVID-19. Mobile phlebotomists in the prospective study collected whole blood, serum and a nasopharyngeal or oropharyngeal swab from every participant. Additional blood draws and questionnaires over a roughly two-month period could optionally be provided by prospective study participants. Before DNA extraction, blood samples from the prospective study were shipped at room temperature or frozen. V is pruned by 4 bases and J by 12 bases, leaving 11 bases of the junction without a gene match. The CDR3 has 13 amino acids, counting the end cysteine and phenylalanine. Only the CDR3 DNA stays, 39 bases, in frame from base 1. According to the germline V gene, CDR1 reads MGHRA and CDR2 reads YSYEKL.

TCRbeta CDR3 regions were amplified from genomic DNA using the immunoSEQ Assay, a bias-controlled multiplex PCR. Per the original workflow: The number of nucleated cells in each sample was estimated from the amplification of reference gene primers within the assay. To quantify the absolute abundance of each unique TCRbeta CDR3 rearrangement, sequence reads were collapsed and filtered. For each sample, productive Simpson clonality was calculated as the square root of Simpson's diversity index over productive rearrangements. TCRdb holds this immuneACCESS table with in-frame rearrangements only. Some clones are missing; in checked studies, unresolved V genes explain under half, and the rest has no known cause. The V and J calls and clone size are taken from that table; D and trimming were inferred from the DNA. The sample includes roughly 400,000 clones, with approximately 91% observed a single time. The top ten hold about 1.5% of the sample.

Regarding this clone: Its antigen remains unidentified. Qualities for individual bases were not recorded, and no much larger clone is one base off.

Sequenced material: PBMCs or T cells enriched from blood (not recorded which). The chain is made from TRBV4-1 and TRBJ1-2, with 7 bases in between that match TRBD1. The TCR comes from a woman under 30 who had been exposed to COVID-19. The bases are TGCGCCAGCAGCCTCGGCCAGGGACAGCCCCACACCTTC. The translation is CASSLGQGQPHTF.